Each of the 10 T cell receptor beta chains below was sequenced from the same sample in a study of radiotherapy plus CTLA-4 blockade in lung cancer. The table came from immunoSEQ multiplex PCR; TCRdb's copy has only in-frame clones and leaves some out. The sample has over 80,000 clones; around four fifths are singletons. Sequences were derived from peripheral blood, sampled from a patient treated with radiotherapy plus ipilimumab. All receptors come from a human donor with non-small cell lung cancer who had stable disease on radiotherapy plus ipilimumab.

This clone was seen a few times. The CDR3 DNA reads TGTGCCAGCAGATTAACAGGAAGGGAAAACACCATATATTTT. Its translation is CASRLTGRENTIYF. The J gene is TRBJ1-3, the V gene TRBV6-1; maybe TRBD1 (5 bases). V was pared by 6 bases and J by 6 bases, with 15 bases between. The CDR3 has 14 amino acids. Germline V CDR1 and CDR2: MNHNS, SASEGT.

The rearrangement links TRBV7-9 to TRBJ1-1; D ambiguous. This CDR3 is built from 13 residues. Germline lookup yields CDR1 SEHNR and CDR2 FQNEAQ (reference sequence). The V end was cut by 5 bases, the J end by 0 bases, with 7 bases between. The CDR3 DNA reads TGTGCCAGCAGCCCCCGGGTGAACACTGAAGCTTTCTTT. It yields the protein CASSPRVNTEAFF.

The gene calls are TRBV5-4 and TRBJ1-1, with no clear D. The CDR3 covers 15 residues. V lost 2 bases and J lost 4, with 15 bases in between. In germline, CDR1 is SGHNT, CDR2 YYREEE (reference sequence). CDR3 bases: TGTGCCAGCAGCTTACCCGGCAACACGGGCACTGAAGCTTTCTTT. Amino acids: CASSLPGNTGTEAFF. The full variable domain, its missing parts supplied by reference TRBV5-4 and TRBJ1-1, is ETGVTQSPTHLIKTRGQQVTLRCSSQSGHNTVSWYQQALGQGPQFIFQYYREEENGRGNFPPRFSGLQFPNYSSELNVNALELDDSALYLCASSLPGNTGTEAFFGQGTRLTVV.

With regard to this clone: Other DNA sequences from this sample encode an identical CDR3 as well. The V call is TRBV28, the J call TRBJ1-2, with D hard to call. V was clipped by 8 bases and J by 8 bases, with 18 bases between them. The germline V gene has CDR1 MDHEN and CDR2 SYDVKM. The CDR3 covers 13 residues. The CDR3: CASLPGGVRGYTF. CDR3 DNA sequence: TGTGCCAGCCTACCGGGCGGGGTTCGGGGCTACACCTTC.

The chain has TRBV9 and TRBJ2-3; 7 bases match TRBD1. The germline V gene encodes CDR1 SGDLS and CDR2 YYNGEE. V trimming: 2 bases; J trimming: 6 bases; junction bases outside the gene matches: 9. CDR3 size: 15 residues. CDR3 amino acids: CASSVSDRETDTQYF. CDR3 nucleotides: TGTGCCAGCAGCGTGTCTGACAGGGAAACGGATACGCAGTATTTT.

The chain recombines TRBV15 with TRBJ2-1, with D unclear. This CDR3 is 12 amino acids long. Trimming took 1 base from V and 7 from J, leaving 5 bases between them. Per germline, CDR1 LNHNV and CDR2 YYDKDF (reference sequence). This CDR3 reads CATSRVGNEQFF. CDR3 DNA: TGTGCCACCAGCAGAGTGGGGAATGAGCAGTTCTTC.

The rearrangement joins TRBV29-1 to TRBJ2-1, with D possibly TRBD2 on 5 matching bases. Germline CDR1 SQVTM, CDR2 ANQGSEA. This CDR3 comprises 14 residues. The ends were cut back, 1 base at V and 7 bases at J, with 14 bases in the middle. CDR3: CSVEGPRGVNEQFF. The DNA for the CDR3 is TGCAGCGTTGAAGGTCCTCGGGGTGTAAATGAGCAGTTCTTC.

Only one count was recorded for this clone. J is TRBJ2-7 and V is TRBV9; D gene ambiguous. This CDR3 spans 15 amino acids. In germline, CDR1 is SGDLS, CDR2 YYNGEE. Trimming removed 0 bases at V and 6 bases at J, with 16 bases between. CDR3 sequence: CASSVGTSPVAEQYF. The CDR3 DNA follows: TGTGCCAGCAGCGTAGGAACCAGCCCGGTCGCCGAGCAGTACTTC.

This clone came up a few times. The gene calls are TRBV12-5 and TRBJ1-2, with a tentative D call TRBD1 (6 bases). Deletions cut 0 bases from V and 8 bases from J, with 13 bases between. CDR3 length: 14 residues. Germline CDR1 LGHNT, CDR2 FRNRAP. The CDR3 bases are TGTGCTAGTGGTTTGGTCCCACAGGGCGGAGGCTACACCTTC. It is translated as CASGLVPQGGGYTF. The full variable domain, completed using reference TRBV12-5 and TRBJ1-2, is DARVTQTPRHKVTEMGQEVTMRCQPILGHNTVFWYRQTMMQGLELLAYFRNRAPLDDSGMPKDRFSAEMPDATLATLKIQPSEPRDSAVYFCASGLVPQGGGYTFGSGTRLTVV.

The chain joins TRBV4-1 to TRBJ2-3; D is possibly TRBD2 (6 bases). The CDR3 consists of 14 residues. Trimming pared 5 bases from V and 1 base from J, leaving 10 bases between. Germline lookup yields CDR1 MGHRA and CDR2 YSYEKL. CDR3 DNA: TGCGCCAGCAGCTCGGGGACTGGCACAGATACGCAGTATTTT. Its translation is CASSSGTGTDTQYF.